Below are 24 T cell receptor beta chains sequenced from a single sample in a study of beta chain features in type 1 diabetes (dated by TCRdb to the late 2010s). Library preparation used the immunoSEQ multiplex PCR assay. The entire amount of isolated RNA was reverse transcribed using the High Capacity cDNA Reverse Transcription Kit, so the sequenced TCRB transcripts were expressed ones. The clones in this table, taken by TCRdb from immuneACCESS, are in-frame only. Not every clone is retained; where verified, under half of the shortfall comes from an unresolved V gene, and the cause of the rest is unknown. This sample holds about 900,000 clones; 17% were observed only once. In total, the top ten clones hold about 0.025% of the sample. Sequencing was carried out using naive CD4+ T cells from blood. The cell subset or site label here, explained by the study, means: true naive CD4+ T cells. These receptor sequences come from a woman aged 18-29 years in good health.

The J gene is TRBJ2-3, the V gene TRBV5-4, with D possibly matching TRBD2 (5 bases). Trimming left V 4 bases short and J 13 bases short, with 16 bases between. Germline CDR1 SGHNT, CDR2 YYREEE (reference sequence). The CDR3 loop spans 12 amino acids. The CDR3 loop is CASSALEAREYF. CDR3 DNA sequence: TGTGCCAGCAGCGCACTAGAGGCGAGGGAGTATTTT.

This clone was seen more than once but under ten times. V usage is TRBV29-1 and J usage is TRBJ1-1, with no clear D. The V and J ends lost 1 base and 0 bases respectively, with 12 bases between them. Germline V gene sequence: CDR1 SQVTM, CDR2 ANQGSEA. CDR3 size: 15 residues. The CDR3: CSVEARSPLNTEAFF. For the CDR3, the DNA is TGCAGCGTTGAAGCGCGGAGCCCATTGAACACTGAAGCTTTCTTT.

This clone was found a few times. This sequence joins TRBV7-3 and TRBJ2-1; TRBD2 is a possible D gene (6 bases). The CDR3 covers 14 residues. CDR1 is SGHTA and CDR2 is FQGTGA in the germline V gene. V was trimmed by 4 bases and J by 7 bases, leaving 14 bases between them. The CDR3 sequence is CASSSSGTLNEQFF. CDR3 nucleotides: TGTGCCAGCAGCTCCTCCGGGACTTTGAATGAGCAGTTCTTC.

This clone appeared a few times. The chain joins TRBV10-3 to TRBJ1-2; 7 bases line up with TRBD1. CDR3 size: 10 residues. CDR1 and CDR2 from the germline V gene are ENHRY and SYGVKD. Germline trimming cut 11 bases from V and 8 bases from J; bases unmatched to any gene: 5. CDR3 sequence (DNA): TGTGCCGAACTACAGGGGGGCTACACCTTC. Translating gives CAELQGGYTF.

The chain uses TRBV5-1 and TRBJ1-2; 9 positions agree with TRBD1. The germline V gene encodes CDR1 SGHRS and CDR2 YFSETQ. V gave up 0 bases and J gave up 5 bases; unmatched junction bases: 11. The CDR3 is made up of 17 amino acids. The CDR3 reads CASSLDLPDRGWYGYTF. The CDR3 DNA reads TGCGCCAGCAGCTTGGATTTACCGGACAGGGGTTGGTATGGCTACACCTTC.

V usage is TRBV4-2 and J usage is TRBJ1-2; D unclear. The CDR3 length is 14 residues. Looked up from germline, CDR1 is LGHNA and CDR2 is YNFKEQ. Trimming removed 0 bases from V and 2 bases from J, with 7 bases in between. The CDR3 nucleotides read TGTGCCAGCAGCCAAGACCAGCGAAACTATGGCTACACCTTC. Translating it yields CASSQDQRNYGYTF.

This clone was seen a handful of times. Different DNA sequences within this sample yield the same CDR3. The chain carries TRBV18 and TRBJ2-1; either TRBD1 or TRBD2 may supply D (5 bases each). The V gene lost 3 bases and the J gene lost 1 base, with 10 bases spanning the gap. This CDR3 has 15 residues. Germline values: CDR1 KGHSH, CDR2 LQKENI. This CDR3 is CASSPGTASYNEQFF. The DNA of the CDR3 is TGTGCCAGCTCACCCGGGACGGCTTCCTACAATGAGCAGTTCTTC.

This clone has more than one count but fewer than ten. The CDR3, as DNA: TGCGCCAGCAGCTTTTTCGGAAACACCGGGGAGCTGTTTTTT. Protein: CASSFFGNTGELFF. The chain employs TRBV5-1 and TRBJ2-2; the D is unclear. The CDR3 has 14 amino acids. V was trimmed by 2 bases and J by 2 bases, leaving 7 bases between them. Germline loops: CDR1 SGHRS, CDR2 YFSETQ.

This clone occurred a few times. Other DNA variants within this sample encode the same CDR3. The rearrangement joins TRBV5-4 to TRBJ2-3, with D uncertain. The length of the CDR3 is 12 residues. Germline CDR1 reads SGHNT; CDR2 reads YYREEE (reference sequence). The V gene lost 3 bases and the J gene lost 2 bases, with 4 bases spanning the gap. DNA of the CDR3: TGTGCCAGCAGCTCACCCACAGATACGCAGTATTTT. Translating it yields CASSSPTDTQYF. Full variable domain (outside the CDR3, taken from reference TRBV5-4 and TRBJ2-3): ETGVTQSPTHLIKTRGQQVTLRCSSQSGHNTVSWYQQALGQGPQFIFQYYREEENGRGNFPPRFSGLQFPNYSSELNVNALELDDSALYLCASSSPTDTQYFGPGTRLTVL.

A few counts support this clone. This rearrangement joins TRBV4-3 to TRBJ2-2; 9 bases line up with TRBD2. The CDR3 runs 13 residues. Looked up from germline, CDR1 is LGHNA and CDR2 is YSLEER. Unmatched junction bases numbered 6, after V lost 6 bases and J lost 10 bases. This chain's CDR3 is CASRLAGGEELFF. Written as DNA, the CDR3 is TGCGCCAGCAGACTAGCGGGTGGTGAGGAGCTGTTTTTT.

The chain has TRBV20-1 and TRBJ2-7; D call uncertain. The germline gives CDR1 DFQATT, CDR2 SNEGSKA (reference sequence). V shed 5 bases and J shed 2 bases, with 4 bases lying between them. This CDR3 has 10 amino acids. CDR3 residues: CSAGTYEQYF. Here the CDR3 DNA reads TGCAGTGCTGGAACCTACGAGCAGTACTTC.

This clone was seen only a few times. This chain connects TRBV18 to TRBJ1-1, with a weak D call TRBD1 (6 bases). Germline V gene data show CDR1 as KGHSH and CDR2 as LQKENI. The CDR3 covers 14 residues. The V and J ends lost 5 bases and 3 bases respectively, with 13 bases between them. The CDR3 DNA sequence: TGTGCCAGCTCAGCCCAGGGGAGGGACACTGAAGCTTTCTTT. As protein: CASSAQGRDTEAFF. Filled out from reference TRBV18 and TRBJ1-1, the complete variable domain reads NAGVMQNPRHLVRRRGQEARLRCSPMKGHSHVYWYRQLPEEGLKFMVYLQKENIIDESGMPKERFSAEFPKEGPSILRIQQVVRGDSAAYFCASSAQGRDTEAFFGQGTRLTVV.

This clone showed up just a few times. V and J are TRBV7-2 and TRBJ2-7; 11 bases match TRBD2. Germline trimming cut 1 base from V and 0 bases from J; bases unmatched to any gene: 5. Germline loops: CDR1 SGHTA, CDR2 FQGNSA. This CDR3 has 17 residues. The CDR3 loop is CASSLVSSGRSSYEQYF. CDR3 coding DNA: TGTGCCAGCAGCTTAGTTTCTAGCGGGAGGAGCTCCTACGAGCAGTACTTC.

The chain uses TRBV6-5 and TRBJ1-2; the match to TRBD1 covers 7 bases. Germline V gives CDR1 MNHEY, CDR2 SVGAGI. J was trimmed by 4 bases and V by 2 bases; bases with no gene match: 4. This CDR3 is built from 14 residues. The CDR3 DNA sequence: TGTGCCAGCAGTTACAAGGGGGCCTTCTATGGCTACACCTTC. This codes for CASSYKGAFYGYTF.

The chain recombines TRBV2 with TRBJ2-1; TRBD2 might be the D (6 bases). V lost 8 bases, J lost 2 bases, and 10 bases lay in between. The CDR3 is made up of 13 amino acids. Germline CDR1 and CDR2: SNHLY and FYNNEI. CDR3 DNA sequence: TGTGCCAGCGGGACTGCGACCTACAATGAGCAGTTCTTC. Protein: CASGTATYNEQFF.

This sequence joins TRBV10-2 and TRBJ2-7, with TRBD2 matching 12 bases. The V segment lost 6 bases and the J segment 6 bases; nucleotides outside the gene matches: 3. There are 13 residues in the CDR3. In germline, CDR1 is WSHSY, CDR2 SAAADI. The CDR3 nucleotides are TGCGCCAGCAGACTAGCGGGAGGAGGCGAGCAGTACTTC. Translating it yields CASRLAGGGEQYF.

This clone was counted only a few times. In DNA, the CDR3 is TGTGCCAGCAGCGTAGGCGCCAGCTCTGGAAACACCATATATTTT. Residues: CASSVGASSGNTIYF. The chain couples TRBV9 to TRBJ1-3; D uncertain. The length of the CDR3 is 15 residues. From germline, CDR1 is SGDLS and CDR2 YYNGEE. V lost 0 bases, J lost 0 bases, and 7 bases lay in between.

As DNA, the CDR3 is TGCGCCAGCAGCCAAGACGGGACAGGGCACACCGGGGAGCTGTTTTTT. Amino acids: CASSQDGTGHTGELFF. The chain couples TRBV4-1 to TRBJ2-2, with 9 nucleotides matching TRBD1. The V segment lost 0 bases and the J segment 3 bases; nucleotides outside the gene matches: 2. Germline values: CDR1 MGHRA, CDR2 YSYEKL. The CDR3 contains 16 residues.

This chain links TRBV11-2 with TRBJ1-5; D might be TRBD1 (6 bases). V lost 5 bases to trimming and J lost 5 bases, with 13 bases between them. CDR3 length: 14 amino acids. Germline V lookup: CDR1 SGHAT, CDR2 FQNNGV. CDR3 loop: CASSPGQSYQPQHF. The CDR3 DNA follows: TGTGCCAGCAGCCCAGGACAGAGCTATCAGCCCCAGCATTTT. Based on the CDR3 plus reference TRBV11-2 and TRBJ1-5, the full variable domain is EAGVAQSPRYKIIEKRQSVAFWCNPISGHATLYWYQQILGQGPKLLIQFQNNGVVDDSQLPKDRFSAERLKGVDSTLKIQPAKLEDSAVYLCASSPGQSYQPQHFGDGTRLSIL.

The gene calls are TRBV18 and TRBJ1-1; D remains unclear. In germline, CDR1 is KGHSH, CDR2 LQKENI. The CDR3 totals 14 residues. The germline V and J ends were trimmed by 3 bases and 1 base, with 9 bases remaining between them. The CDR3 protein is CASSPLSANTEAFF. In nucleotides, the CDR3 is TGTGCCAGCTCACCCTTGTCGGCGAACACTGAAGCTTTCTTT.

This clone was counted a few times. V usage is TRBV7-2 and J usage is TRBJ2-5; maybe TRBD1 (5 bases). V gave up 5 bases and J gave up 2 bases, with 18 bases separating them. The CDR3 runs 16 residues. The V gene's germline CDR1 is SGHTA and CDR2 FQGNSA. The CDR3 DNA reads TGTGCCAGCAGCCCCCAGGCAGGGCTACAACAAGAGACCCAGTACTTC. Translated, it gives CASSPQAGLQQETQYF.

The gene calls are TRBV6-5 and TRBJ1-5; D is uncertain. V was cut by 2 bases and J by 7 bases, with 9 bases left in between. The length of the CDR3 is 13 residues. Germline CDR1 and CDR2: MNHEY and SVGAGI. The CDR3 here is CASSYGRRQPQHF. The CDR3 nucleotides read TGTGCCAGCAGTTACGGGCGGCGACAGCCCCAGCATTTT.

This chain links TRBV5-1 with TRBJ1-5; D is uncertain. V was trimmed by 2 bases and J by 3 bases, leaving 27 bases between them. The germline V gene has CDR1 SGHRS and CDR2 YFSETQ. The CDR3 covers 20 residues. Here the CDR3 DNA reads TGCGCCAGCAGCTTAGTCGTGATACCCGGTCGAGACAAATACAATCAGCCCCAGCATTTT. The encoded protein is CASSLVVIPGRDKYNQPQHF.

This clone appeared a few times. This chain uses TRBV2 with TRBJ1-5; D possibly corresponds to TRBD1 (6 bases). The V gene's germline CDR1 is SNHLY and CDR2 FYNNEI. Trimming took off 7 bases at V and 6 bases at J, with 13 bases between the two ends. The CDR3 consists of 13 residues. This CDR3 is CASMRGLAQPQHF. In nucleotides, the CDR3 is TGTGCCAGCATGAGGGGGTTGGCTCAGCCCCAGCATTTT.